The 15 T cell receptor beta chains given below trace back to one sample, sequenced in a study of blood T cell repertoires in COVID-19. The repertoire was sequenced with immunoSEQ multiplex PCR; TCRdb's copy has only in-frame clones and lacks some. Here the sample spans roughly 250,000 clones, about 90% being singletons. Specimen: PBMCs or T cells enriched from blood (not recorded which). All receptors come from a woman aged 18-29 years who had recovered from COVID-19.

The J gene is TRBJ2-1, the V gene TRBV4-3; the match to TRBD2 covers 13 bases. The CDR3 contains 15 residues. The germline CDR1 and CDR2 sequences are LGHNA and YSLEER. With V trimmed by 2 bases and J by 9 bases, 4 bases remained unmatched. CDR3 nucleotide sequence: TGCGCCAGCAGCCAAACGGGACTAGCGGGACGTGAGCAGTTCTTC. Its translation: CASSQTGLAGREQFF.

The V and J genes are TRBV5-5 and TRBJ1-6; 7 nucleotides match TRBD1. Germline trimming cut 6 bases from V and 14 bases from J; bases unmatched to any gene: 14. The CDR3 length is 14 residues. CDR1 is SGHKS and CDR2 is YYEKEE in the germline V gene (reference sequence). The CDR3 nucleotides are TGTGCCAGCAACCCGGGACAGTCTGGGTTCTCCCTCCACTTT. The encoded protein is CASNPGQSGFSLHF.

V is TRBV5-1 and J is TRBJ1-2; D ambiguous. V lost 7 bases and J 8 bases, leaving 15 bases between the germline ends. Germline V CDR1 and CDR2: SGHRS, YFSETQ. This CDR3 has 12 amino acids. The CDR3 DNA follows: TGCGCCAGCGGGGATAGTACGGGGGGCTACACCTTC. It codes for CASGDSTGGYTF.

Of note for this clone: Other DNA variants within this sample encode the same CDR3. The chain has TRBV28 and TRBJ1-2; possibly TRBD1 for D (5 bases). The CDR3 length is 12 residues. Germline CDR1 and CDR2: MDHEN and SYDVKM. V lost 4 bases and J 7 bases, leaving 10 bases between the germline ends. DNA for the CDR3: TGTGCCAGCAGTTCCAGGGAGGGTGGCTACACCTTC. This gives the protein CASSSREGGYTF.

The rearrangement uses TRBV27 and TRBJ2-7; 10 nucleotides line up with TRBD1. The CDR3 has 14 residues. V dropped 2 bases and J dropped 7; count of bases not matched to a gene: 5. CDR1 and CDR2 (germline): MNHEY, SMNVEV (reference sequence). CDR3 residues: CASSLMDRGSEQYF. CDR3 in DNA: TGTGCCAGCAGTTTAATGGACAGGGGGTCTGAGCAGTACTTC.

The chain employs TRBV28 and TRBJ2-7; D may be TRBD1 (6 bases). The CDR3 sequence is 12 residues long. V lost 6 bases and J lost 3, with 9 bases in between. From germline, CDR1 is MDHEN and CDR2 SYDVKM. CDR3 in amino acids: CASRTGLYEQYF. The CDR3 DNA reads TGTGCCAGCAGGACAGGTCTCTACGAGCAGTACTTC.

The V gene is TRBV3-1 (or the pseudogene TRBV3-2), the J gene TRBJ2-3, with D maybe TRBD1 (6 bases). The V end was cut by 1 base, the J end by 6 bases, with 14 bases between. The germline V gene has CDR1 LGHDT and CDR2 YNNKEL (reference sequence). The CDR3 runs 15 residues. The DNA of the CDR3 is TGTGCCAGCAGCCAAGGGGGGCTAGGGGCGGATACGCAGTATTTT. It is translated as CASSQGGLGADTQYF.

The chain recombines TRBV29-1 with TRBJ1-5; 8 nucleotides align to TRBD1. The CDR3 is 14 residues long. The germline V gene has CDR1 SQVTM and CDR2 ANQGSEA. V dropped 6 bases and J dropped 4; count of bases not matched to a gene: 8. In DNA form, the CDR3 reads TGCAGCGTCGTTGACAGGGGAGGGAATCAGCCCCAGCATTTT. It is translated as CSVVDRGGNQPQHF.

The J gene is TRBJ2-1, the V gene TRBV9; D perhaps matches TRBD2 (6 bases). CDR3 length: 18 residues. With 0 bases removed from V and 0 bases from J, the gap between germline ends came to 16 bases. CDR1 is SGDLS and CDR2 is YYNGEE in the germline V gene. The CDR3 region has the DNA TGTGCCAGCAGCGTAGGGGGTAGCGGTTCTTACTCCTACAATGAGCAGTTCTTC. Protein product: CASSVGGSGSYSYNEQFF.

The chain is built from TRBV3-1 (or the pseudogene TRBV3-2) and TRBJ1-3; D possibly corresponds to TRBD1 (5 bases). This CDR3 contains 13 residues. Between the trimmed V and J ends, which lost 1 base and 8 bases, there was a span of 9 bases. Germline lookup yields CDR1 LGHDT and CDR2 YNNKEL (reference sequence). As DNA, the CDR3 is TGTGCCAGCAGCCAAGGCAGGGTTGACACCATATATTTT. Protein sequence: CASSQGRVDTIYF.

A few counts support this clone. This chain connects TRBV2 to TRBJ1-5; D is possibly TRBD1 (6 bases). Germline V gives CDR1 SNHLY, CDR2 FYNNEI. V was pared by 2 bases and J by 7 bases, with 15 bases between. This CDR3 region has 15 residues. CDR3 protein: CASSELSGARQPQHF. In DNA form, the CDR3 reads TGTGCCAGCAGTGAATTGTCAGGGGCAAGGCAGCCCCAGCATTTT.

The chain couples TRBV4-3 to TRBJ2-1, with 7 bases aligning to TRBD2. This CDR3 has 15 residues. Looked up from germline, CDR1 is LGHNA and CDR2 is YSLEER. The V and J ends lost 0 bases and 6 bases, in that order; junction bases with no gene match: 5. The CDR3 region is CASSQDLGGSNEQFF. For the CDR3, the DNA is TGCGCCAGCAGCCAAGATCTGGGGGGGTCCAATGAGCAGTTCTTC.

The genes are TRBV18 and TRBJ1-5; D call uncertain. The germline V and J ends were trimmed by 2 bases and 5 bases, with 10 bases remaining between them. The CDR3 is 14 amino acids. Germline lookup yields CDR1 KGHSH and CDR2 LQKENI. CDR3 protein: CASSPRTTDQPQHF. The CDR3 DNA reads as TGTGCCAGCTCACCAAGGACTACGGATCAGCCCCAGCATTTT.

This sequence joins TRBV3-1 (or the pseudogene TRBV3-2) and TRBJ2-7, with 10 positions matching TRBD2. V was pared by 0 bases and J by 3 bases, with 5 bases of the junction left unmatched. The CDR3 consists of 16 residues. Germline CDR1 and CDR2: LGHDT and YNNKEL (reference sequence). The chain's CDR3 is CASSQEQRGGLYEQYF. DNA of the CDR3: TGTGCCAGCAGCCAAGAGCAGCGGGGGGGTCTCTACGAGCAGTACTTC.

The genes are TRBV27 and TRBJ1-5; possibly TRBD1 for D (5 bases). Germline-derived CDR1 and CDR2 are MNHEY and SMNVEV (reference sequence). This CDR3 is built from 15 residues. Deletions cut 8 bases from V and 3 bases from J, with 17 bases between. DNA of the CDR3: TGTGCCAGCGATCGAGTGTACAGGAACAATCAGCCCCAGCATTTT. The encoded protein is CASDRVYRNNQPQHF.